The present T cell receptor beta chain was sequenced within a study of blood T cell repertoires in COVID-19. The CDR3 is 15 residues long. Between the trimmed V and J ends, which lost 1 base and 0 bases, there was a span of 7 bases. The V gene's germline CDR1 is LGHDT and CDR2 YNNKEL (reference sequence). In the source study's methods: Reference gene primers were amplified, and this amplification served to estimate nucleated cell counts. Assay used: immunoSEQ multiplex PCR; TCRdb lists only in-frame clones, some missing. Clone size and the V and J calls come from that table; the DNA yielded D and trimming. The sample shows about 110,000 clones, about 83% of them seen only once.

Material: peripheral blood. This sequence originates from a woman between 65 and 79 years old with acute or convalescent COVID-19. The genes are TRBV3-1 (or the pseudogene TRBV3-2) and TRBJ1-5; no clear D. CDR3 DNA: TGTGCCAGCAGCCAAGCCGGTTATAGCAATCAGCCCCAGCATTTT. Protein product: CASSQAGYSNQPQHF.